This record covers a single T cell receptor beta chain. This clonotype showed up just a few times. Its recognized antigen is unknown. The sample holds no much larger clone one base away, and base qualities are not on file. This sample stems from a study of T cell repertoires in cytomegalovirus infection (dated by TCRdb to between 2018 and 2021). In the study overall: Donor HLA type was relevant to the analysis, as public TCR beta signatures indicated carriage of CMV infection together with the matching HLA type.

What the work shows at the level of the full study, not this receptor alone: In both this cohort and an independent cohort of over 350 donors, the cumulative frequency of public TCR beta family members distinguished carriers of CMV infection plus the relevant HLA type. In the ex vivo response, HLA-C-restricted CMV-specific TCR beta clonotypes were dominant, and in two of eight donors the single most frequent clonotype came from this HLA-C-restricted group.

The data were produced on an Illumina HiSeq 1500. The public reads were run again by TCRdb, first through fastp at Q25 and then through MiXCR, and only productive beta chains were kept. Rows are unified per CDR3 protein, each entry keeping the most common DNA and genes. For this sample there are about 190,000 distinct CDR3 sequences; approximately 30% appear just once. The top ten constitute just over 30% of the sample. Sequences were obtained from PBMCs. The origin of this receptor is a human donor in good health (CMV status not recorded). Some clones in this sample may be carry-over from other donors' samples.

The nucleotide sequence reads TGTGCCAGCAGCAGAGACCCCCCTACGCAGTATTTT. Translation gives CASSRDPPTQYF. The chain is made from TRBV12-3 or TRBV12-4 and TRBJ2-3; no D gene call is confident. The V and J ends are trimmed by 6 bases and 8 bases, leaving 12 bases between them. Reading from cysteine to phenylalanine, the CDR3 counts 12 amino acids. Just CDR3 DNA is preserved here, 36 bases in frame from base 1.